The rows below give T cell receptor beta chains drawn from one sample of a study of blood T cell repertoires in COVID-19. Assay used: immunoSEQ multiplex PCR; TCRdb lists only in-frame clones, some missing. Of around 63,000 clones listed, 70% to 90% are singletons. The sample comprised peripheral blood. The source is a man between 60 and 70 years old with acute or convalescent COVID-19. CDR3s include the opening cysteine and the closing phenylalanine or tryptophan. D genes are given only for firm matches. Not all rows give a size; the values are once, few, many and, for expanded clones, a class.

size	D	V	J	CDR3	DNA
-	-	TRBV30	TRBJ2-5	CAWSPPRGGIKGTQYF	TGTGCCTGGAGTCCTCCCCGTGGAGGGATAAAGGGGACCCAGTACTTC
-	-	TRBV9	TRBJ1-3	CASSVDFTAGAGNTIYF	TGTGCCAGCAGCGTAGATTTCACGGCGGGGGCTGGAAACACCATATATTTT
-	-	TRBV7-7	TRBJ1-4	CASSLNPGWGEKLFF	TGTGCTAGCAGCTTAAATCCAGGGTGGGGCGAAAAACTGTTTTTT
-	-	TRBV20-1	TRBJ2-5	CSASAETQYF	TGCAGTGCTAGCGCGGAGACCCAGTACTTC
-	-	TRBV2	TRBJ1-6	CASTHRTGNNSPLHF	TGTGCCAGCACCCATAGAACAGGCAACAATTCACCCCTCCACTTT
-	TRBD2	TRBV5-1	TRBJ2-1	CASSETSGGASYNEQFF	TGCGCCAGCTCGGAGACTAGCGGGGGGGCTAGTTACAATGAGCAGTTCTTC
-	-	TRBV7-6	TRBJ2-7	CASSLRQASYEQYF	TGTGCCAGCAGCTTAAGGCAGGCCTCCTACGAGCAGTACTTC
-	-	TRBV7-6	TRBJ2-5	CASSFFSEETQYF	TGTGCCAGCAGCTTCTTCAGTGAAGAGACCCAGTACTTC
-	-	TRBV30	TRBJ2-3	CAWSQGTGLGLTDTQYF	TGTGCCTGGAGTCAAGGGACAGGTTTGGGACTAACAGATACGCAGTATTTT
once	-	TRBV3-1/TRBV3-2	TRBJ1-1	CASSRNPQGLEAFF	TGTGCCAGCAGCCGAAATCCCCAGGGGCTTGAAGCTTTCTTT
once	TRBD1	TRBV6-5	TRBJ1-6	CASSYSRTGTNSPLHF	TGTGCCAGCAGTTACTCGAGGACAGGAACCAATTCACCCCTCCACTTT
-	-	TRBV23-1	TRBJ1-2	CARPQGDSLTKGYTF	TGCGCCAGACCCCAAGGCGACAGCCTGACGAAGGGCTACACCTTC
-	TRBD1	TRBV6-2/TRBV6-3	TRBJ1-6	CASSYSRGQGPYNSPLHF	TGTGCCAGCAGTTACTCGAGGGGACAGGGACCCTATAATTCACCCCTCCACTTT
few	TRBD1	TRBV2	TRBJ1-2	CASSGSTGGDGYTF	TGTGCCAGCAGTGGGTCGACAGGGGGCGATGGCTACACCTTC
-	-	TRBV10-3	TRBJ1-1	CAISENQDTEAFF	TGTGCCATCAGTGAGAACCAGGACACTGAAGCTTTCTTT
-	-	TRBV19	TRBJ2-7	CASSIGGTRPSYEQYF	TGTGCCAGTAGTATAGGTGGGACTCGACCTTCCTACGAGCAGTACTTC
-	TRBD1	TRBV5-6	TRBJ2-7	CASSLTPGDRGREQYF	TGTGCCAGCAGCCTAACCCCGGGGGACAGGGGGCGGGAGCAGTACTTC
-	TRBD1	TRBV2	TRBJ2-7	CASRRDRGPEQYF	TGTGCCAGCAGGCGGGACAGGGGGCCCGAGCAGTACTTC
-	TRBD1	TRBV11-1	TRBJ1-2	CASSLPGGSNYGYTF	TGTGCCAGCAGCTTGCCAGGGGGATCGAACTATGGCTACACCTTC
-	-	TRBV28	TRBJ2-5	CASSRSPLQETQYF	TGTGCCAGCAGCCGGTCACCCCTCCAAGAGACCCAGTACTTC
-	TRBD2	TRBV3-1/TRBV3-2	TRBJ2-5	CASSRLGVAGATQYF	TGTGCCAGCAGCCGATTAGGAGTAGCGGGGGCTACCCAGTACTTC
-	TRBD1	TRBV5-1	TRBJ1-2	CASSNDREDYGYTF	TGCGCCAGCAGCAATGACAGGGAGGACTATGGCTACACCTTC
-	-	TRBV25-1	TRBJ1-4	CASSGYLDNEKLFF	TGTGCCAGCAGTGGTTACCTAGACAATGAAAAACTGTTTTTT
-	TRBD1	TRBV9	TRBJ1-2	CASSMRTGGNSPYTF	TGTGCCAGCAGCATGCGGACAGGGGGTAACTCCCCGTACACCTTC
-	TRBD2	TRBV11-2	TRBJ2-5	CASSRSLAGAETQYF	TGTGCCAGCAGCCGCTCACTAGCGGGTGCGGAGACCCAGTACTTC
-	TRBD2	TRBV28	TRBJ2-1	CASRTPGLAGGEQFF	TGTGCCAGCAGAACTCCGGGACTAGCGGGGGGTGAGCAGTTCTTC
-	-	TRBV27	TRBJ1-5	CASSLYRANNQPQHF	TGTGCCAGCAGTTTATACAGGGCTAACAATCAGCCCCAGCATTTT
-	-	TRBV5-1	TRBJ2-7	CASSLVGGGAYEQYF	TGCGCCAGCAGCTTGGTTGGAGGGGGGGCTTACGAGCAGTACTTC
few	-	TRBV18	TRBJ1-4	CASSPGLSEKLFF	TGTGCCAGCTCACCAGGGCTTAGTGAAAAACTGTTTTTT
-	TRBD2	TRBV9	TRBJ2-1	CASSVLAGSLGNEQFF	TGTGCCAGCAGCGTACTAGCGGGGTCGCTTGGGAATGAGCAGTTCTTC
-	TRBD1	TRBV9	TRBJ1-1	CASSAGQGERNTEAFF	TGTGCCAGCAGCGCCGGACAGGGGGAGAGGAACACTGAAGCTTTCTTT
-	TRBD1	TRBV19	TRBJ1-5	CASSIVQGYHQPQHF	TGTGCCAGTAGTATAGTACAGGGGTACCATCAGCCCCAGCATTTT
-	-	TRBV3-1/TRBV3-2	TRBJ2-2	CASSQPVGLAVPGELFF	TGTGCCAGCAGCCAACCCGTAGGCCTAGCTGTCCCCGGGGAGCTGTTTTTT
-	TRBD1	TRBV4-1	TRBJ1-5	CASSQEYRDRVGPLASQPQHF	TGCGCCAGCAGCCAAGAATATAGAGACAGGGTAGGTCCATTGGCTAGTCAGCCCCAGCATTTT
-	-	TRBV5-5	TRBJ1-6	CASSPRGGSYNSPLHF	TGTGCCAGCAGCCCTAGGGGGGGATCCTATAATTCACCCCTCCACTTT
few	TRBD2	TRBV9	TRBJ2-7	CASSVDRAGLGEQYF	TGTGCCAGCAGCGTAGATAGAGCGGGGCTGGGGGAGCAGTACTTC
-	TRBD1	TRBV19	TRBJ1-4	CASSTRQGRGEKLFF	TGTGCCAGTAGTACTAGACAGGGAAGAGGCGAAAAACTGTTTTTT
once	TRBD2	TRBV6-2/TRBV6-3	TRBJ2-1	CASSYLAGGAGNEQFF	TGTGCCAGCAGTTACTTGGCCGGGGGGGCCGGGAATGAGCAGTTCTTC
-	TRBD2	TRBV13	TRBJ2-3	CASSLRLAGGRSDTQYF	TGTGCCAGCAGCTTAAGGCTAGCGGGGGGGCGTTCAGATACGCAGTATTTT
once	TRBD1	TRBV9	TRBJ1-1	CASSGTGVTEAFF	TGTGCCAGCAGCGGGACAGGGGTCACTGAAGCTTTCTTT
-	TRBD1	TRBV6-2/TRBV6-3	TRBJ1-5	CASSLGGTNQPQHF	TGTGCCAGCAGTCTAGGGGGCACCAATCAGCCCCAGCATTTT
-	TRBD2	TRBV29-1	TRBJ2-1	CSVVRTSFAEQFF	TGCAGCGTTGTCCGGACTAGCTTCGCTGAGCAGTTCTTC
few	-	TRBV5-1	TRBJ2-2	CASSVNTGELFF	TGCGCCAGCAGCGTAAACACCGGGGAGCTGTTTTTT
once	TRBD1	TRBV11-2	TRBJ1-2	CASSHGQANPTGYTF	TGTGCCAGCAGCCACGGACAGGCGAACCCTACCGGCTACACCTTC
-	TRBD1	TRBV19	TRBJ1-1	CASMGRGRGTEAFF	TGTGCCAGTATGGGCAGGGGGCGCGGGACTGAAGCTTTCTTT
-	TRBD2	TRBV3-1/TRBV3-2	TRBJ2-5	CASSKHTGTSGVGRKETQYF	TGTGCCAGCAGCAAACACACCGGGACTAGCGGGGTAGGACGGAAAGAGACCCAGTACTTC
-	-	TRBV7-3	TRBJ1-1	CASSLTTATEAFF	TGTGCCAGCAGCTTAACGACAGCCACTGAAGCTTTCTTT
-	-	TRBV10-1	TRBJ1-5	CASSGATSPDTRYDSNQPQHF	TGCGCCAGCAGTGGGGCGACCTCTCCGGACACCCGGTATGACAGCAATCAGCCCCAGCATTTT
-	TRBD1	TRBV19	TRBJ2-1	CASSILSSPGQGFGQFF	TGTGCCAGTAGTATCCTCTCCAGCCCGGGACAGGGGTTTGGGCAGTTCTTC
-	-	TRBV13	TRBJ2-2	CASSLYGDHNTGELFF	TGTGCCAGCAGCTTATACGGAGACCATAACACCGGGGAGCTGTTTTTT
-	-	TRBV5-1	TRBJ2-3	CASSSDNTDTQYF	TGCGCCAGCAGCTCGGACAACACAGATACGCAGTATTTT
-	TRBD1	TRBV10-3	TRBJ1-2	CAISEPIRTGTYLSNYGYTF	TGTGCCATCAGTGAGCCAATCCGGACAGGGACCTACCTAAGTAACTATGGCTACACCTTC
-	TRBD2	TRBV13	TRBJ2-7	CASSLGGSQRDYEQYF	TGTGCCAGCAGCTTAGGGGGGTCTCAGCGGGACTACGAGCAGTACTTC
few	TRBD1	TRBV23-1	TRBJ1-6	CASSGTGGSPLHF	TGCGCCAGCAGCGGGACAGGGGGCTCACCCCTCCACTTT
once	-	TRBV30	TRBJ1-2	CAWSVGRQARYGYTF	TGTGCCTGGAGTGTGGGGCGACAGGCACGCTATGGCTACACCTTC
-	TRBD2	TRBV5-4	TRBJ2-7	CASSPGLAGSSYEQYF	TGTGCCAGCAGCCCGGGACTAGCGGGGAGCTCCTACGAGCAGTACTTC
-	TRBD2	TRBV7-3	TRBJ2-7	CASSRSGGFYEQYF	TGTGCCAGCAGCCGTAGCGGGGGTTTCTACGAGCAGTACTTC